This TCR beta chain is from a study of blood T cells in healthy people across ages. Study-level points and caveats: Fewer expanded clones and more diversity marked long-lived versus aged donors.

The sample holds one count of this clonotype. Its antigen is currently unknown. Through a sample-barcoded 5' primer and a J-beta primer mix, a second PCR was run for 7 to 11 cycles. MiXCR, applied by TCRdb to the 5' RACE reads, yields one record per CDR3 protein. The repertoire holds about 1 million distinct CDR3 sequences, over 35% seen once, with approximately 20% in the top ten. The germline V gene has CDR1 DFQATT and CDR2 SNEGSKA (reference sequence). There are 14 residues in the CDR3. Trimming at V came to 7 bases and at J to 4 bases, leaving 10 bases not matched to a gene. V and J are TRBV20-1 and TRBJ2-1, with 7 positions matching TRBD2. Sequenced material: blood. This receptor was taken from a woman aged 55 to 70 in good health. The CDR3 loop reads CSVSASGNYNEQFF. DNA for the CDR3: TGCAGTGTCTCGGCTAGCGGAAATTACAATGAGCAGTTCTTC.